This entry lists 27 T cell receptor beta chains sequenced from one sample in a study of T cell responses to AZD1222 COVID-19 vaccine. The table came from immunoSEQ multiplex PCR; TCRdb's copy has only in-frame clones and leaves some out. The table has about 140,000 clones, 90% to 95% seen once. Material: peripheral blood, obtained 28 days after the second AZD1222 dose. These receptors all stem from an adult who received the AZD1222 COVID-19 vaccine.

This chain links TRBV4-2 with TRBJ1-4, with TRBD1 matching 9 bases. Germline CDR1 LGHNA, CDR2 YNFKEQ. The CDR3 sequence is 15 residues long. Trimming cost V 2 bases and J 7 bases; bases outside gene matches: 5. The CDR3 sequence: CASSQPGQGAEKLFF. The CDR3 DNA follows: TGTGCCAGCAGCCAACCGGGACAGGGTGCTGAAAAACTGTTTTTT.

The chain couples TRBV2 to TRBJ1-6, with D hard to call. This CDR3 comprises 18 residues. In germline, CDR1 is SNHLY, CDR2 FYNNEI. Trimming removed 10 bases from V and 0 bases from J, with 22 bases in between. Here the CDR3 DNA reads TGTGCCACTTCCTCTTACATCGCATTGAGCTCCTATAATTCACCCCTCCACTTT. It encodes CATSSYIALSSYNSPLHF.

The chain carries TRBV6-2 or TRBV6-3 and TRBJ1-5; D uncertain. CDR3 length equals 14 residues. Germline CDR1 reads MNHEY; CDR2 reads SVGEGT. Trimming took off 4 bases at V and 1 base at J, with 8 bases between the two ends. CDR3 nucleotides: TGTGCCAGCAGTTGGTCGGTGAGCAATCAGCCCCAGCATTTT. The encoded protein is CASSWSVSNQPQHF.

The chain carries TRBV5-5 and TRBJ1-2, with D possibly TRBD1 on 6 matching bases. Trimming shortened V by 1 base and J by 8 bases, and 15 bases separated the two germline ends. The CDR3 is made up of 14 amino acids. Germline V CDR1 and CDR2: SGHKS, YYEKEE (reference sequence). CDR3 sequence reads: CASSLFDPGGGYTF. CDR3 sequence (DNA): TGTGCCAGCAGCTTGTTCGACCCTGGGGGCGGCTACACCTTC. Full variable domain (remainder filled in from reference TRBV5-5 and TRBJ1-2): DAGVTQSPTHLIKTRGQQVTLRCSPISGHKSVSWYQQVLGQGPQFIFQYYEKEERGRGNFPDRFSARQFPNYSSELNVNALLLGDSALYLCASSLFDPGGGYTFGSGTRLTVV.

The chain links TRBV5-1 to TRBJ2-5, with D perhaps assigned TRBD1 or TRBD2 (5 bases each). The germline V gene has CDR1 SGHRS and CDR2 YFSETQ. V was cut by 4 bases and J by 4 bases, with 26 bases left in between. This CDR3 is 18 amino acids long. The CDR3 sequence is CASSLTYLAGKGRETQYF. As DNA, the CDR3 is TGCGCCAGCAGCCTCACCTACCTTGCAGGGAAGGGACGAGAGACCCAGTACTTC.

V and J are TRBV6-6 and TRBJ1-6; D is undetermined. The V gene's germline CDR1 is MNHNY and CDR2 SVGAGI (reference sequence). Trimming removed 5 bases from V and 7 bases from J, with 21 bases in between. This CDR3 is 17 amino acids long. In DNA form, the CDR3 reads TGTGCCAGCAGTCTACGGACCCCACACCTGGGGAATTCACCCCTCCACTTT. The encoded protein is CASSLRTPHLGNSPLHF.

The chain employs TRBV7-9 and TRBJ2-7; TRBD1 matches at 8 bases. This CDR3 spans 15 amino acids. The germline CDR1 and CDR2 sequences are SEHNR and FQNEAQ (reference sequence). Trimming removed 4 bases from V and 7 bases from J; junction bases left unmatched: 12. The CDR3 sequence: CASSSGTGRNREQYF. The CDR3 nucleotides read TGTGCCAGCAGCTCCGGGACAGGTCGGAACCGTGAGCAGTACTTC. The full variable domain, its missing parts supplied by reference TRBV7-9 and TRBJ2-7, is DTGVSQNPRHKITKRGQNVTFRCDPISEHNRLYWYRQTLGQGPEFLTYFQNEAQLEKSRLLSDRFSAERPKGSFSTLEIQRTEQGDSAMYLCASSSGTGRNREQYFGPGTRLTVT.

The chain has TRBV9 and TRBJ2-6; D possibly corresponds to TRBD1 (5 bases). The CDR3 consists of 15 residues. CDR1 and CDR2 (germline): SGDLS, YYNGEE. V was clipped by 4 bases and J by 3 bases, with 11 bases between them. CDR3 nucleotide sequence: TGTGCCAGCAGCCCTCAGGGCGATGGGGCCAACGTCCTGACTTTC. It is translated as CASSPQGDGANVLTF.

The CDR3 reads CASSVRGAFF. The CDR3 bases are TGTGCCAGCAGCGTCAGGGGAGCTTTCTTT. This chain connects TRBV9 to TRBJ1-1, with D maybe TRBD1 (6 bases). There are 10 residues in the CDR3. The germline V and J ends were trimmed by 2 bases and 10 bases, with 6 bases remaining between them. Germline V gene data show CDR1 as SGDLS and CDR2 as YYNGEE. Full variable domain (outside the CDR3, taken from reference TRBV9 and TRBJ1-1): DSGVTQTPKHLITATGQRVTLRCSPRSGDLSVYWYQQSLDQGLQFLIQYYNGEERAKGNILERFSAQQFPDLHSELNLSSLELGDSALYFCASSVRGAFFGQGTRLTVV.

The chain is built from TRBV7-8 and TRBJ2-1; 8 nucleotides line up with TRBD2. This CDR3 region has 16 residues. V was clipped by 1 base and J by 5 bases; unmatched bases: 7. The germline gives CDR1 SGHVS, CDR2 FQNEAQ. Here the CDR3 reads CASSLGAGLEHNEQFF. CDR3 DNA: TGTGCCAGCAGCTTAGGTGCGGGACTAGAGCACAATGAGCAGTTCTTC.

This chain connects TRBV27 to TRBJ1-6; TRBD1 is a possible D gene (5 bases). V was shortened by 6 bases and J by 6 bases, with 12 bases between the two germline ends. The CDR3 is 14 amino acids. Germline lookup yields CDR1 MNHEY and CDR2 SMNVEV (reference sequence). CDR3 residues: CASRIGQGNSPLHF. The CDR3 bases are TGTGCCAGCAGAATCGGGCAGGGTAATTCACCCCTCCACTTT.

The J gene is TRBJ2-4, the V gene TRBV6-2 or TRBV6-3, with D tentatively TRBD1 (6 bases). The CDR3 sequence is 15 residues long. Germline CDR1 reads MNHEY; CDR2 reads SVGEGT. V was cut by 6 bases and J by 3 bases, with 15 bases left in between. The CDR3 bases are TGTGCCAGCAGCCCGAGGGGGTTCGGCAAAAACATTCAGTACTTC. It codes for CASSPRGFGKNIQYF.

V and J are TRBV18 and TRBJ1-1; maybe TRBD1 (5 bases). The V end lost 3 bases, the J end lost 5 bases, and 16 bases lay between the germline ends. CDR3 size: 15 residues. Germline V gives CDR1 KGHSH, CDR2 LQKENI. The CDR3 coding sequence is TGTGCCAGCTCACCGCGGGAGGGGAGAGGAACTGAAGCTTTCTTT. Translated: CASSPREGRGTEAFF.

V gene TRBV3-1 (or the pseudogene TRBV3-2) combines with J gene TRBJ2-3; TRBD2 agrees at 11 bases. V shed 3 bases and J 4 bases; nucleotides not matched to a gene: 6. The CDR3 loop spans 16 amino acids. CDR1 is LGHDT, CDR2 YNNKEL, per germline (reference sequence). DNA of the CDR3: TGTGCCAGCAGCCACTTAGCGGGGGGGCACGCAGATACGCAGTATTTT. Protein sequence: CASSHLAGGHADTQYF.

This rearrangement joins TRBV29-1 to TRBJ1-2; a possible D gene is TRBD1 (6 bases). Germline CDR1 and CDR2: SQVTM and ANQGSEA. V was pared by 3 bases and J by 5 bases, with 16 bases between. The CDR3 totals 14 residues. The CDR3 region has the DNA TGCAGCGTTGAGGGGGCCAGGGGAGTATATGGCTACACCTTC. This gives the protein CSVEGARGVYGYTF.

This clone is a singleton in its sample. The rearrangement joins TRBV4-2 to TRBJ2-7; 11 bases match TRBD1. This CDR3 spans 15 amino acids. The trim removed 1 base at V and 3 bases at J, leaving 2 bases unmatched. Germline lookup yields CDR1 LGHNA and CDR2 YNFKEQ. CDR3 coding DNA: TGTGCCAGCAGCCAAGCAGGGACAGGGGGCTACGAGCAGTACTTC. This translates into CASSQAGTGGYEQYF.

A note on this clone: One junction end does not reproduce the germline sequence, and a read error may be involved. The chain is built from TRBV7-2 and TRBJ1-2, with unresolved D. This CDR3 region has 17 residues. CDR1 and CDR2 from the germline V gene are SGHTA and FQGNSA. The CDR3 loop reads CASSVALVVGSDYGYTF. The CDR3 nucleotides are TGTGCCAGCAGCGTAGCCCTTGTGGTCGGCTCAGACTATGGCTACACCTTC.

The DNA of the CDR3 is TGCAGCGTTAATTTGGAGAGCACTGAAGCTTTCTTT. This encodes CSVNLESTEAFF. The rearrangement links TRBV29-1 to TRBJ1-1, with D unresolved. Between the trimmed V and J ends, which lost 5 bases and 4 bases, there was a span of 11 bases. Germline V gene sequence: CDR1 SQVTM, CDR2 ANQGSEA. This CDR3 is 12 amino acids long.

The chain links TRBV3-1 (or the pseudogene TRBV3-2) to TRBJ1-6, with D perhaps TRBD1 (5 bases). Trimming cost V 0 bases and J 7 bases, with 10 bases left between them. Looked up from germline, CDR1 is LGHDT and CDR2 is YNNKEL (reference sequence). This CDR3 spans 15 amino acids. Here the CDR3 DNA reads TGTGCCAGCAGCCAAGAGACCTGGGGGAATTCACCCCTCCACTTT. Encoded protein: CASSQETWGNSPLHF.

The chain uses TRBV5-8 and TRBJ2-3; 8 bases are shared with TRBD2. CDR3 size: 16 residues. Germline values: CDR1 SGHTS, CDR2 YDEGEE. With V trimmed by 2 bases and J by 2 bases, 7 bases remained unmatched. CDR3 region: CASSFGTRKITDTQYF. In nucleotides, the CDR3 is TGTGCCAGCAGCTTTGGGACTAGAAAAATCACAGATACGCAGTATTTT. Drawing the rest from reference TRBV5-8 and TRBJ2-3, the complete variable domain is EAGVTQSPTHLIKTRGQQATLRCSPISGHTSVYWYQQALGLGLQFLLWYDEGEERNRGNFPPRFSGRQFPNYSSELNVNALELEDSALYLCASSFGTRKITDTQYFGPGTRLTVL.

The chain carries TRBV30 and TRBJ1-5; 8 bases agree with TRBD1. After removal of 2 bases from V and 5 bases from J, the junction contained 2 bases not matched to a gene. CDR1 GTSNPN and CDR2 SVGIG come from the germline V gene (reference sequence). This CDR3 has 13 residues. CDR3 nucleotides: TGTGCCTGGAGTCGACAGGGGCATCAGCCCCAGCATTTT. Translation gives CAWSRQGHQPQHF.

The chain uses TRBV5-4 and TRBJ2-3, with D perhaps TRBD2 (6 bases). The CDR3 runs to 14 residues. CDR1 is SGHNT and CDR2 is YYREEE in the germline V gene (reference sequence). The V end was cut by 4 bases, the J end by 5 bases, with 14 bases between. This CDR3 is CASSASPAGDTQYF. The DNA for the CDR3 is TGTGCCAGCAGCGCTAGCCCAGCGGGAGATACGCAGTATTTT.

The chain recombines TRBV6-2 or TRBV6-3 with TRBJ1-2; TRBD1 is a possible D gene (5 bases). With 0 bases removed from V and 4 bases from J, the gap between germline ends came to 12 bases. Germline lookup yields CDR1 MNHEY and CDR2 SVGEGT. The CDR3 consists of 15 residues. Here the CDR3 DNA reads TGTGCCAGCAGTTACTCGAGGGCAGGGCGCTATGGCTACACCTTC. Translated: CASSYSRAGRYGYTF.

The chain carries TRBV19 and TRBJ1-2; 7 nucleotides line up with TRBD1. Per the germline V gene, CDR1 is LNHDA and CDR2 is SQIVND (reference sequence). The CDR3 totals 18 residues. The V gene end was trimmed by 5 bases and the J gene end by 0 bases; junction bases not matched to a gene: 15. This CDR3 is CASSHVGGGREPNYGYTF. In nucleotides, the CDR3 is TGTGCCAGTAGTCACGTTGGAGGGGGCCGTGAACCTAACTATGGCTACACCTTC.

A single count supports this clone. CDR3 DNA: TGTGCCAGCAGCTTACAACAGGGGGCAAAGTACTTC. Residues: CASSLQQGAKYF. J is TRBJ2-5 and V is TRBV7-2, with 9 bases lining up with TRBD1. The CDR3 loop spans 12 amino acids. J was trimmed by 12 bases and V by 2 bases; bases with no gene match: 4. The V gene's germline CDR1 is SGHTA and CDR2 FQGNSA.

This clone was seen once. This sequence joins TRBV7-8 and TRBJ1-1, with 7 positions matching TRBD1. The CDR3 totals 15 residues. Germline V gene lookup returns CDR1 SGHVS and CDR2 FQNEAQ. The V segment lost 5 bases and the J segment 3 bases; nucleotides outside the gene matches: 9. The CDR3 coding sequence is TGTGCCAGCAGCCCACGGGACAGAGGAGACACTGAAGCTTTCTTT. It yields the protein CASSPRDRGDTEAFF.

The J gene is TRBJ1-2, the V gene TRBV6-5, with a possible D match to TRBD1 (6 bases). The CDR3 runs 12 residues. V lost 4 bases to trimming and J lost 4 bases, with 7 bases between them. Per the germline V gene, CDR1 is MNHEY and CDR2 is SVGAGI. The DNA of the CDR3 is TGTGCCAGCAGTTTACAGGGCTATGGCTACACCTTC. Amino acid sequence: CASSLQGYGYTF.